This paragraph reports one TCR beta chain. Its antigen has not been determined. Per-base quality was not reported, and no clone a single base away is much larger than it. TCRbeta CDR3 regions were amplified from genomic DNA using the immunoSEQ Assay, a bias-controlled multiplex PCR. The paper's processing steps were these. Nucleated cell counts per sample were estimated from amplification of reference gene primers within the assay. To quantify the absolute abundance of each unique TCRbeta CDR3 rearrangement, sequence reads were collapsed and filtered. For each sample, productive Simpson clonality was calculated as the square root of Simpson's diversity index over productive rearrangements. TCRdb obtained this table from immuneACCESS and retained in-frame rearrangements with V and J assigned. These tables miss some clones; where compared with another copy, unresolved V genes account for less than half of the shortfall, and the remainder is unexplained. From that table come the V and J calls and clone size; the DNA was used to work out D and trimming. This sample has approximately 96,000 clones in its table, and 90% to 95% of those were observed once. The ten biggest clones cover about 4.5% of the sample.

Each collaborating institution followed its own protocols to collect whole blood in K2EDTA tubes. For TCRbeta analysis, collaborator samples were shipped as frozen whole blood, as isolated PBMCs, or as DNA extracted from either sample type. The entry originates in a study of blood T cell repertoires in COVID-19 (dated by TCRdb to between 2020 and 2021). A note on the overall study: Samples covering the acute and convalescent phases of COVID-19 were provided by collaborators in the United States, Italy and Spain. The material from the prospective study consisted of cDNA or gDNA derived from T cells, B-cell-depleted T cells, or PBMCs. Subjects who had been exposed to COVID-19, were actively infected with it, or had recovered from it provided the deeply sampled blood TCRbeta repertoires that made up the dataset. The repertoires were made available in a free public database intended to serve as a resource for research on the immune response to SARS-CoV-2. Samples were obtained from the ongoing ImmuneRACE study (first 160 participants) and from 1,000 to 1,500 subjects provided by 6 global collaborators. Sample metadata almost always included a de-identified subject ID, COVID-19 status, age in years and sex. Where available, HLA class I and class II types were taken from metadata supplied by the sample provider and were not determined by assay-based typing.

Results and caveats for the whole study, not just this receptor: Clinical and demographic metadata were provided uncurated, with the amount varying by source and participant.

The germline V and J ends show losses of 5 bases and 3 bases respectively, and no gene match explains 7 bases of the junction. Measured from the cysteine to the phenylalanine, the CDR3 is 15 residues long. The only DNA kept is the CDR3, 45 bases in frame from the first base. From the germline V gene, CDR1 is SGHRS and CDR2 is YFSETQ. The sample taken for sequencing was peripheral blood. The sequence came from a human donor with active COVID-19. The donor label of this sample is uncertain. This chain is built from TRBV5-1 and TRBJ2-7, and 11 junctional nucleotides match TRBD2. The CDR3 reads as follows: CASSSTSGSFYEQYF. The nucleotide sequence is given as TGCGCCAGCAGTTCCACTAGCGGGAGTTTCTACGAGCAGTACTTC.